This TCR beta chain emerged from a study of blood T cell repertoires in COVID-19. Across the study: The United States, Italy and Spain were the sources of the acute and convalescent COVID-19 samples. PBMCs, B-cell-depleted T cells, or T cells provided the cDNA or gDNA that made up the material.

J lost 8 bases, V lost 6 bases, and 11 bases had no gene match. Germline lookup yields CDR1 MNHEY and CDR2 SVGAGI. The CDR3 runs to 14 residues. Per the study methods: Estimation of nucleated cell counts relied on the amplification of reference gene primers. Sequencing was performed with immunoSEQ multiplex PCR; in TCRdb, only in-frame clones are kept and a portion is missing. The D gene and trimming were derived from the DNA, and the V and J assignments and clone size from that table. This table holds 150,000 or so clones, about 89% found once. The source is a man between 60 and 75 years old with active or convalescent COVID-19. The sample consisted of peripheral blood. V gene TRBV6-5 combines with J gene TRBJ1-2, with 8 bases fitting TRBD1. The CDR3 is CASRSGGNGGGYTF. Here the CDR3 DNA reads TGTGCCAGCAGATCAGGGGGCAATGGTGGAGGCTACACCTTC.